This T cell receptor beta chain comes out of a study of PD-L1 blockade in urothelial cancer. Overall study context: The year 2014 saw patients start atezolizumab, 1,200 mg intravenously every 3 weeks. Blood samples had a median of around 140,000 T cells, roughly 84,000 unique TCRs, and clonality about 0.074.

Measured with immunoSEQ multiplex PCR; TCRdb has only the in-frame clones, and not every one. This sample yields around 40,000 clones, of which around 89% are seen a single time; about 1.9% belongs to the top ten. The CDR3 consists of 15 residues. CDR1 is SNHLY and CDR2 is FYNNEI in the germline V gene. V was cut by 4 bases and J by 7 bases, with 17 bases left in between. The specimen was PBMCs, collected around atezolizumab (anti-PD-L1) treatment. This TCR was sampled from a man aged 55-75 years with urothelial cancer. V gene TRBV2 combines with J gene TRBJ2-1; D is possibly TRBD2 (7 bases). The CDR3 nucleotides are TGTGCCAGCAGTGCCCGGGCGGGGGCTTTTAATGAGCAGTTCTTC. It is translated as CASSARAGAFNEQFF.